These 26 T cell receptor beta chains came from one sample sequenced in a study of T cells after yellow fever vaccination (dated by TCRdb to about 2019). Libraries were prepared through 5' RACE. These reads were obtained on an Illumina HiSeq 2500. TCRdb reworked the public reads: Q25 trimming with fastp, MiXCR clone assembly, productive beta chains retained. Each record represents a unique CDR3 protein, reported with the most common genes and DNA among its rows. The sample records about 110,000 distinct CDR3 sequences, around 8.6% of which are singletons. The ten largest clones add up to 25% of the sample. The treatment or condition label here, explained by the study, means: live attenuated yellow fever vaccine strain. This specimen consisted of CD8+ T cells sorted from PBMCs, obtained 45 days after the yellow fever booster vaccination. The receptors shown here come from a man aged 25-40 years who received the YFV17D yellow fever vaccine.

This clonotype was seen more than once but under ten times. The chain has TRBV12-5 and TRBJ2-7, with no clear D. V shed 3 bases and J shed 4 bases, with 7 bases lying between them. This CDR3 is 12 amino acids long. CDR1 is LGHNT, CDR2 FRNRAP, per germline. CDR3 nucleotides: TGTGCTAGTGGTTTTCAGGTTTACGAGCAGTACTTC. Its protein product is CASGFQVYEQYF. Supplemented by reference TRBV12-5 and TRBJ2-7, the full variable domain reads DARVTQTPRHKVTEMGQEVTMRCQPILGHNTVFWYRQTMMQGLELLAYFRNRAPLDDSGMPKDRFSAEMPDATLATLKIQPSEPRDSAVYFCASGFQVYEQYFGPGTRLTVT.

This clonotype was counted ten times or more. V and J are TRBV24-1 and TRBJ2-1; D is perhaps TRBD1 (6 bases). Trimming removed 3 bases at V and 5 bases at J, with 10 bases between. CDR1 is KGHDR and CDR2 is SFDVKD in the germline V gene. The CDR3 totals 14 residues. The chain's CDR3 is CATSDATGNNEQFF. The DNA of the CDR3 is TGTGCCACCAGTGATGCGACAGGAAACAATGAGCAGTTCTTC.

Many counts were recorded for this clonotype. The rearrangement links TRBV4-2 to TRBJ2-5; tentatively, D is TRBD1 (7 bases). V was shortened by 2 bases and J by 4 bases, with 23 bases between the two germline ends. There are 18 residues in the CDR3. The germline CDR1 and CDR2 sequences are LGHNA and YNFKEQ. The CDR3 nucleotides read TGTGCCAGCAGCCAATGGGATACGGGGACAGTGGAGGGAGAGACCCAGTACTTC. It is translated as CASSQWDTGTVEGETQYF.

Details on this clonotype: A much larger clone lies a single base off, so this may be a read error. The chain has TRBV29-1 and TRBJ2-5; no reliable D call. The CDR3 is 12 residues long. The ends were cut back, 3 bases at V and 7 bases at J, with 12 bases in the middle. Per germline, CDR1 SQVTM and CDR2 ANQGSEA. As DNA, the CDR3 is TGCAGCGTTGATGGGGAATTGGCGACCCAGTACTTC. Translation: CSVDGELATQYF.

This clonotype appeared many times. The genes are TRBV9 and TRBJ2-7; 8 nucleotides agree with TRBD2. The CDR3 is made up of 15 amino acids. V dropped 4 bases and J dropped 4; count of bases not matched to a gene: 10. The germline CDR1 and CDR2 sequences are SGDLS and YYNGEE. The CDR3 region has the DNA TGTGCCAGCAGCTCCACCGGGGGGGGTAGTTACGAGCAGTACTTC. Protein product: CASSSTGGGSYEQYF.

This clonotype showed up just a few times. V gene TRBV7-2 combines with J gene TRBJ1-1, with D perhaps matching TRBD1 (6 bases). The germline V gene encodes CDR1 SGHTA and CDR2 FQGNSA. There are 15 residues in the CDR3. V lost 2 bases, J lost 1 base, and 11 bases lay in between. CDR3: CASSLTGPWNTEAFF. CDR3 nucleotide sequence: TGTGCCAGCAGCTTAACAGGGCCTTGGAACACTGAAGCTTTCTTT.

This clonotype was counted many times. The junction differs from germline at one of its ends, possibly a read error. The chain couples TRBV15 to TRBJ2-1, with D unclear. Per the germline V gene, CDR1 is LNHNV and CDR2 is YYDKDF (reference sequence). The CDR3 consists of 14 residues. This CDR3 is CATSRDDSHNEQFF. In DNA form, the CDR3 reads TGTGCCACCAGCAGAGATGACTCCCACAATGAGCAGTTCTTC.

This clonotype was detected only a few times. The chain joins TRBV30 to TRBJ2-1; the D call may be TRBD1 or TRBD2 (5 bases each). CDR3 length: 15 amino acids. With 0 bases removed from V and 4 bases from J, the gap between germline ends came to 13 bases. Per the germline V gene, CDR1 is GTSNPN and CDR2 is SVGIG (reference sequence). This CDR3 reads CAWSVGEFGYNEQFF. CDR3 nucleotide sequence: TGTGCCTGGAGTGTAGGGGAGTTTGGGTACAATGAGCAGTTCTTC.

In its sample, this clonotype was seen many times. This chain connects TRBV5-5 to TRBJ2-3; 12 nucleotides match TRBD2. The germline V gene has CDR1 SGHKS and CDR2 YYEKEE (reference sequence). Unmatched junction bases numbered 7, after V lost 1 base and J lost 4 bases. The CDR3 is made up of 17 amino acids. CDR3: CASSLTSGLAGADTQYF. The CDR3 DNA is TGTGCCAGCAGCTTGACCTCGGGACTAGCGGGCGCAGATACGCAGTATTTT.

This clonotype was seen repeatedly, ten times or more. The chain carries TRBV4-3 and TRBJ2-7; D is possibly TRBD1 (6 bases). The germline V gene encodes CDR1 LGHNA and CDR2 YSLEER. Trimming pared 3 bases from V and 0 bases from J, leaving 12 bases between. This CDR3 has 15 amino acids. The CDR3 sequence: CASSHYRESSYEQYF. Here the CDR3 DNA reads TGCGCCAGCAGCCACTACAGGGAGAGCTCCTACGAGCAGTACTTC.

This clonotype was observed a few times. The chain uses TRBV9 and TRBJ2-2; 8 positions agree with TRBD1. From germline, CDR1 is SGDLS and CDR2 YYNGEE. The junction had 3 bases not matched to a gene; V was cut back by 3 bases and J by 5 bases. The CDR3 is 14 residues long. CDR3 in DNA: TGTGCCAGCAGCGGGACAGGGTTGACCGGGGAGCTGTTTTTT. It codes for CASSGTGLTGELFF. Full variable domain (rest looked up from reference TRBV9 and TRBJ2-2): DSGVTQTPKHLITATGQRVTLRCSPRSGDLSVYWYQQSLDQGLQFLIQYYNGEERAKGNILERFSAQQFPDLHSELNLSSLELGDSALYFCASSGTGLTGELFFGEGSRLTVL.

The sample holds many counts of this clonotype. This chain joins TRBV27 and TRBJ2-7; tentatively, D is TRBD1 or TRBD2 (6 bases each). CDR3 length equals 14 residues. The germline gives CDR1 MNHEY, CDR2 SMNVEV (reference sequence). Trimming removed 2 bases at V and 3 bases at J, with 11 bases between. The chain's CDR3 is CASSLEGGYYEQYF. The CDR3 bases are TGTGCCAGCAGTTTAGAGGGGGGATACTACGAGCAGTACTTC.

Ten or more counts support this clonotype. V and J are TRBV9 and TRBJ2-5; D unresolved. CDR1 and CDR2 from the germline V gene are SGDLS and YYNGEE. V lost 5 bases to trimming and J lost 2 bases, with 16 bases between them. The length of the CDR3 is 15 residues. As DNA, the CDR3 is TGTGCCAGCAGTGCCGATTTAGGTGGGCAAGAGACCCAGTACTTC. Protein: CASSADLGGQETQYF.

Ten or more counts support this clonotype. The V gene is TRBV20-1, the J gene TRBJ2-7; 7 bases align to TRBD1. CDR1 and CDR2 from the germline V gene are DFQATT and SNEGSKA (reference sequence). V trimming: 2 bases; J trimming: 3 bases; junction bases outside the gene matches: 10. The CDR3 is made up of 15 amino acids. The CDR3 is CSARPTTGPYYEQYF. The CDR3 DNA sequence: TGCAGTGCTAGACCTACGACAGGGCCCTACTACGAGCAGTACTTC.

This clonotype appeared many times. This chain links TRBV3-1 with TRBJ1-2, with D possibly being TRBD1 (6 bases). CDR3 length: 15 amino acids. Germline values: CDR1 LGHDT, CDR2 YNNKEL (reference sequence). V lost 0 bases, J lost 8 bases, and 16 bases lay in between. The CDR3 loop reads CASSQERMGTTGYTF. The CDR3, as DNA: TGTGCCAGCAGCCAAGAAAGAATGGGGACAACCGGCTACACCTTC.

This clonotype was counted many times. The V and J genes are TRBV5-1 and TRBJ2-1; TRBD1 or TRBD2 may be the D gene (6 bases each). V lost 0 bases, J lost 7 bases, and 17 bases lay in between. Germline loops: CDR1 SGHRS, CDR2 YFSETQ. The CDR3 sequence is 16 residues long. As DNA, the CDR3 is TGCGCCAGCAGCTTGGAGGTCAGGGGAGGAACGAATGAGCAGTTCTTC. Translating gives CASSLEVRGGTNEQFF.

This clonotype has at least ten counts. The chain combines TRBV7-9 with TRBJ2-1; 8 nucleotides match TRBD1. This CDR3 spans 15 amino acids. In germline, CDR1 is SEHNR, CDR2 FQNEAQ (reference sequence). The V and J ends lost 4 bases and 2 bases, in that order; junction bases with no gene match: 4. CDR3 residues: CASSSAGGPYNEQFF. Written as DNA, the CDR3 is TGTGCCAGCAGCTCGGCAGGGGGCCCCTACAATGAGCAGTTCTTC.

Ten or more counts support this clonotype. The chain employs TRBV6-5 and TRBJ2-1, with a tentative D call TRBD1 (5 bases). Trimming cost V 0 bases and J 8 bases, with 14 bases left between them. CDR1 is MNHEY, CDR2 SVGAGI, per germline. The CDR3 loop spans 15 amino acids. In DNA, the CDR3 is TGTGCCAGCAGTTACTCATCGACAGAAGGGGATGAGCAGTTCTTC. Protein: CASSYSSTEGDEQFF.

The chain carries TRBV20-1 and TRBJ2-3, with D uncertain. Trimming cost V 0 bases and J 1 base, with 8 bases left between them. The germline CDR1 and CDR2 sequences are DFQATT and SNEGSKA (reference sequence). This CDR3 has 14 amino acids. As DNA, the CDR3 is TGCAGTGCTAGAGATGGAATCCGCACAGATACGCAGTATTTT. Amino acid sequence: CSARDGIRTDTQYF.

In this sample, this clonotype turned up many times. The chain employs TRBV6-5 and TRBJ2-1; TRBD2 is a possible D gene (6 bases). V lost 9 bases and J lost 9, with 15 bases in between. CDR1 MNHEY and CDR2 SVGAGI come from the germline V gene. The CDR3 is 12 amino acids. DNA of the CDR3: TGTGCCAGTACGAGTAGCGGCGGTGAGCAGTTCTTC. This sequence encodes CASTSSGGEQFF.

By proportion, this clonotype is medium-sized. The chain carries TRBV5-1 and TRBJ2-7, with D unresolved. The CDR3 runs to 12 residues. The germline V gene has CDR1 SGHRS and CDR2 YFSETQ. The germline V and J ends were trimmed by 4 bases and 2 bases, with 7 bases remaining between them. The CDR3 bases are TGCGCCAGCAGCGATGACGCCTACGAGCAGTACTTC. This sequence encodes CASSDDAYEQYF.

This clonotype was recorded a few times. The chain carries TRBV2 and TRBJ2-1, with a weak D call TRBD2 (6 bases). Deletions cut 2 bases from V and 1 base from J, with 9 bases between. The CDR3 is made up of 15 amino acids. From germline, CDR1 is SNHLY and CDR2 FYNNEI. The CDR3 is CASSERGSSYNEQFF. The CDR3 DNA is TGTGCCAGCAGTGAACGGGGGTCGTCCTACAATGAGCAGTTCTTC.

This clonotype was detected many times. The chain's CDR3 is CSVGMGAEAFF. CDR3 DNA sequence: TGCAGCGTTGGGATGGGGGCTGAAGCTTTCTTT. The rearrangement uses TRBV29-1 and TRBJ1-1; a possible D gene is TRBD1 (5 bases). V lost 4 bases and J lost 6, with 9 bases in between. CDR3 length: 11 residues. Germline V gene sequence: CDR1 SQVTM, CDR2 ANQGSEA.

There are many counts of this clonotype. The chain combines TRBV7-8 with TRBJ2-1; tentatively, D is TRBD2 (5 bases). Trimming left V 7 bases short and J 8 bases short, with 12 bases between. CDR3 size: 12 residues. Looked up from germline, CDR1 is SGHVS and CDR2 is FQNEAQ. The CDR3 reads CASTLGSDEQFF. As DNA, the CDR3 is TGTGCCAGCACCCTAGGGAGCGATGAGCAGTTCTTC. The full variable domain, rest sourced from reference TRBV7-8 and TRBJ2-1, is GAGVSQSPRYKVAKRGQDVALRCDPISGHVSLFWYQQALGQGPEFLTYFQNEAQLDKSGLPSDRFFAERPEGSVSTLKIQRTQQEDSAVYLCASTLGSDEQFFGPGTRLTVL.

This clonotype was found many times. The chain recombines TRBV29-1 with TRBJ2-7, with a possible D match to TRBD2 (6 bases). CDR1 is SQVTM, CDR2 ANQGSEA, per germline. The ends were cut back, 6 bases at V and 0 bases at J, with 15 bases in the middle. The CDR3 sequence is 14 residues long. CDR3 region: CSVGSSASSYEQYF. In DNA, the CDR3 is TGCAGCGTCGGGTCTAGCGCCAGCTCCTACGAGCAGTACTTC.

This clonotype has at least ten counts. The rearrangement links TRBV27 to TRBJ2-7, with no clear D. V dropped 1 base and J dropped 0 bases, with 7 bases sitting between them. This CDR3 has 14 amino acids. Germline lookup yields CDR1 MNHEY and CDR2 SMNVEV (reference sequence). In DNA, the CDR3 is TGTGCCAGCAGTTTATGGGCCAACTCCTACGAGCAGTACTTC. Translating gives CASSLWANSYEQYF.